The 26 T cell receptor beta chains below come from one sample, sequenced in a study of beta chain features in type 1 diabetes. cDNA synthesis used the whole RNA isolate, giving expressed TCRB sequences. Method: immunoSEQ multiplex PCR; TCRdb's copy keeps in-frame clones and lacks some. Counted here are about 220,000 clones, 9.5% to 13% occurring once; the ten biggest clones make up over 1%. The sample consisted of central memory CD4+ T cells from blood. Every receptor here comes from a man younger than 35 in good health.

This clone occurred many times. The J gene is TRBJ2-6, the V gene TRBV29-1; D unclear. The ends were cut back, 4 bases at V and 2 bases at J, with 9 bases in the middle. The CDR3 extends over 14 amino acids. CDR1 and CDR2 from the germline V gene are SQVTM and ANQGSEA. DNA for the CDR3: TGCAGCGTTGTGCTCGAAGCTGGGGCCAACGTCCTGACTTTC. Translated: CSVVLEAGANVLTF. The entire variable domain, with the rest obtained from reference TRBV29-1 and TRBJ2-6, is as follows: SAVISQKPSRDICQRGTSLTIQCQVDSQVTMMFWYRQQPGQSLTLIATANQGSEATYESGFVIDKFPISRPNLTFSTLTVSNMSPEDSSIYLCSVVLEAGANVLTFGAGSRLTVL.

This sequence joins TRBV5-1 and TRBJ1-2; possibly TRBD1 for D (5 bases). The CDR3 extends over 13 amino acids. V was shortened by 3 bases and J by 4 bases, with 10 bases between the two germline ends. Per germline, CDR1 SGHRS and CDR2 YFSETQ. The CDR3, as DNA: TGCGCCAGCAGCTCGGACAATCCCTATGGCTACACCTTC. Protein sequence: CASSSDNPYGYTF. The full variable domain, its missing parts supplied by reference TRBV5-1 and TRBJ1-2, is KAGVTQTPRYLIKTRGQQVTLSCSPISGHRSVSWYQQTPGQGLQFLFEYFSETQRNKGNFPGRFSGRQFSNSRSEMNVSTLELGDSALYLCASSSDNPYGYTFGSGTRLTVV.

This chain uses TRBV29-1 with TRBJ2-7, with 9 bases identical to TRBD1. J was trimmed by 5 bases and V by 7 bases; bases with no gene match: 12. There are 14 residues in the CDR3. From germline, CDR1 is SQVTM and CDR2 ANQGSEA. For the CDR3, the DNA is TGCAGCGCCCAATTGGGGACAGGGTCACACGAGCAGTACTTC. It specifies CSAQLGTGSHEQYF.

This clone was counted ten times or more. V is TRBV7-9 and J is TRBJ1-1, with 7 positions matching TRBD1. Germline CDR1 is SEHNR and CDR2 is FQNEAQ (reference sequence). Trimming cost V 5 bases and J 2 bases; bases outside gene matches: 5. CDR3 length equals 14 residues. CDR3 region: CASSAQGGNTEAFF. The CDR3 nucleotides read TGTGCCAGCAGCGCGCAGGGGGGTAACACTGAAGCTTTCTTT.

This chain uses TRBV4-3 with TRBJ2-1; possible D gene TRBD1, 5 bases. The CDR3 has 14 amino acids. Germline V gene data show CDR1 as LGHNA and CDR2 as YSLEER. V gave up 0 bases and J gave up 5 bases, with 8 bases separating them. CDR3: CASSQDDRDNEQFF. The CDR3 DNA reads TGCGCCAGCAGCCAAGATGACAGAGACAATGAGCAGTTCTTC.

This clone came up a few times. The J gene is TRBJ2-7, the V gene TRBV20-1; D uncertain. Germline values: CDR1 DFQATT, CDR2 SNEGSKA (reference sequence). V was clipped by 6 bases and J by 4 bases, with 10 bases between them. CDR3 length: 11 residues. The CDR3 bases are TGCAGTGCCCAGGACCTTTACGAGCAGTACTTC. It translates to CSAQDLYEQYF.

This clone was seen a handful of times. The genes are TRBV9 and TRBJ2-5; tentative D call: TRBD1 (6 bases). The CDR3 totals 16 residues. Germline V lookup: CDR1 SGDLS, CDR2 YYNGEE. Trimming removed 0 bases from V and 4 bases from J, with 16 bases in between. The CDR3, as DNA: TGTGCCAGCAGCGTAGAAACGGGTACAGGGCTAGAGACCCAGTACTTC. Protein product: CASSVETGTGLETQYF.

The V and J genes are TRBV7-2 and TRBJ2-1, with 15 bases aligning to TRBD2. Looked up from germline, CDR1 is SGHTA and CDR2 is FQGNSA. This CDR3 comprises 19 residues. V was pared by 5 bases and J by 5 bases, with 13 bases of the junction left unmatched. CDR3 bases: TGTGCCAGCAGCGCCGGGACAGGGACTAGCGGGAGGATCAACAATGAGCAGTTCTTC. Translation gives CASSAGTGTSGRINNEQFF.

The V call is TRBV7-2, the J call TRBJ2-3; D is ambiguous. CDR1 is SGHTA, CDR2 FQGNSA, per germline. V lost 3 bases and J lost 0, with 7 bases in between. The CDR3 runs to 14 residues. The CDR3 nucleotides are TGTGCCAGCAGCTTCGCGGCTAGCACAGATACGCAGTATTTT. Amino acids: CASSFAASTDTQYF.

The chain combines TRBV6-5 with TRBJ2-1, with 7 bases identical to TRBD2. Per the germline V gene, CDR1 is MNHEY and CDR2 is SVGAGI. With V trimmed by 7 bases and J by 0 bases, 6 bases remained unmatched. This CDR3 has 15 residues. CDR3 bases: TGTGCCAGCACCGGAGCGGGGCGCTCCTACAATGAGCAGTTCTTC. This sequence encodes CASTGAGRSYNEQFF.

The genes are TRBV7-3 and TRBJ2-5; 8 bases match TRBD2. CDR3 length: 12 amino acids. V lost 8 bases and J lost 5; bases outside the gene matches: 4. The germline V gene has CDR1 SGHTA and CDR2 FQGTGA. In nucleotides, the CDR3 is TGTGCCAGCGATCCGGGAGGGGAGACCCAGTACTTC. This encodes CASDPGGETQYF.

The V and J genes are TRBV5-1 and TRBJ2-1; D is uncertain. In germline, CDR1 is SGHRS, CDR2 YFSETQ. The CDR3 spans 15 residues. Trimming removed 0 bases at V and 4 bases at J, with 11 bases between. CDR3 nucleotide sequence: TGCGCCAGCAGCTTGGATCGGACGCCTTACAATGAGCAGTTCTTC. Translation: CASSLDRTPYNEQFF.

This sequence joins TRBV7-2 and TRBJ2-3, with D unresolved. Trimming left V 6 bases short and J 0 bases short, with 10 bases between. The CDR3 sequence is 14 residues long. Germline-derived CDR1 and CDR2 are SGHTA and FQGNSA. CDR3 in amino acids: CASRPRASTDTQYF. DNA for the CDR3: TGTGCCAGCAGACCCCGGGCGAGCACAGATACGCAGTATTTT.

The V and J genes are TRBV9 and TRBJ2-3, with 13 positions matching TRBD2. Germline loops: CDR1 SGDLS, CDR2 YYNGEE. V lost 4 bases, J lost 6 bases, and 5 bases stayed unmatched. The CDR3 contains 15 residues. The CDR3 region is CASSPGTSGMDTQYF. The DNA for the CDR3 is TGTGCCAGCAGCCCCGGGACTAGCGGGATGGATACGCAGTATTTT.

In DNA, the CDR3 is TGCGCCAGCAGCCTCGGACTAGCTCGTACTAGCACAGATACGCAGTATTTT. Protein product: CASSLGLARTSTDTQYF. This rearrangement joins TRBV4-1 to TRBJ2-3; 8 nucleotides agree with TRBD2. Germline loops: CDR1 MGHRA, CDR2 YSYEKL. The V and J ends lost 4 bases and 0 bases, in that order; junction bases with no gene match: 9. The CDR3 runs 17 residues.

This clone was seen repeatedly, ten times or more. The chain recombines TRBV7-9 with TRBJ2-3; D is unclear. The length of the CDR3 is 15 residues. V lost 4 bases and J lost 2, with 13 bases in between. Germline V gives CDR1 SEHNR, CDR2 FQNEAQ (reference sequence). CDR3: CASSSDLLNTDTQYF. The CDR3 DNA is TGTGCCAGCAGCTCCGACCTCCTTAACACAGATACGCAGTATTTT.

The rearrangement joins TRBV10-3 to TRBJ1-4; TRBD1 might be the D (6 bases). The CDR3 spans 13 residues. The V gene's germline CDR1 is ENHRY and CDR2 SYGVKD. The V gene lost 8 bases and the J gene lost 5 bases, with 12 bases spanning the gap. CDR3 loop: CAIQDSGNEKLFF. CDR3 sequence (DNA): TGTGCCATCCAGGACAGTGGGAATGAAAAACTGTTTTTT.

The rearrangement links TRBV15 to TRBJ2-3; 14 nucleotides line up with TRBD2. From germline, CDR1 is LNHNV and CDR2 YYDKDF (reference sequence). The V and J ends lost 3 bases and 4 bases, in that order; junction bases with no gene match: 9. The CDR3 runs 18 residues. The CDR3 sequence: CATSRGLAGEPSADTQYF. The CDR3 bases are TGTGCCACCAGCAGGGGACTAGCGGGAGAGCCCTCCGCAGATACGCAGTATTTT.

The table lists this clone with a few counts. V usage is TRBV29-1 and J usage is TRBJ2-1, with TRBD2 matching over 12 bases. J gave up 0 bases and V 8 bases, and 11 bases lay outside the gene matches. The V gene's germline CDR1 is SQVTM and CDR2 ANQGSEA. The CDR3 contains 17 residues. CDR3: CSTSLAGGPSSYNEQFF. The CDR3 nucleotides are TGCAGCACATCACTAGCGGGAGGCCCCAGCTCCTACAATGAGCAGTTCTTC.

This clone was seen a few times. V usage is TRBV5-1 and J usage is TRBJ2-5, with D unclear. Trimming removed 4 bases at V and 2 bases at J, with 9 bases between. The CDR3 totals 13 residues. The germline gives CDR1 SGHRS, CDR2 YFSETQ. The chain's CDR3 is CASSRAPQETQYF. Written as DNA, the CDR3 is TGCGCCAGCAGCAGGGCGCCTCAAGAGACCCAGTACTTC.

The rearrangement uses TRBV11-2 and TRBJ1-2; D may be TRBD1 (5 bases). V lost 5 bases to trimming and J lost 4 bases, with 11 bases between them. Germline V gene data show CDR1 as SGHAT and CDR2 as FQNNGV. The CDR3 is 13 residues long. The CDR3: CASSPGQGYGYTF. For the CDR3, the DNA is TGTGCCAGCAGCCCCGGCCAGGGCTATGGCTACACCTTC.

There are a few counts of this clone. The chain combines TRBV11-1 with TRBJ2-7, with 8 bases matching TRBD2. The CDR3 length is 15 residues. With V trimmed by 5 bases and J by 2 bases, 8 bases remained unmatched. Looked up from germline, CDR1 is SGHAT and CDR2 is FQDESV (reference sequence). The CDR3 DNA reads as TGTGCCAGCAGCCAGCAACTAGCGGAAACCTACGAGCAGTACTTC. It yields the protein CASSQQLAETYEQYF. Drawing the rest from reference TRBV11-1 and TRBJ2-7, the complete variable domain is EAEVAQSPRYKITEKSQAVAFWCDPISGHATLYWYRQILGQGPELLVQFQDESVVDDSQLPKDRFSAERLKGVDSTLKIQPAELGDSAMYLCASSQQLAETYEQYFGPGTRLTVT.

This clone was seen repeatedly, ten times or more. The chain couples TRBV5-4 to TRBJ2-1, with a possible D match to TRBD2 (6 bases). The CDR3 spans 16 residues. Germline CDR1 SGHNT, CDR2 YYREEE (reference sequence). V lost 3 bases and J lost 0, with 13 bases in between. The CDR3 here is CASSSESGPSYNEQFF. The CDR3 coding sequence is TGTGCCAGCAGCTCCGAAAGCGGGCCCTCCTACAATGAGCAGTTCTTC.

About this clone: This may be a read error: a much more frequent sequence differs by one nucleotide. Different DNA sequences within this sample yield the same CDR3. The V and J genes are TRBV2 and TRBJ2-2; D tentatively reads TRBD1 or TRBD2 (5 bases each). Trimming took 3 bases from V and 5 from J, leaving 10 bases between them. This CDR3 spans 14 amino acids. Germline V gene data show CDR1 as SNHLY and CDR2 as FYNNEI. The CDR3 DNA reads as TGTGCCAGCAGTGAGGGGCGAGGGACCGGGGAGCTGTTTTTT. Translation: CASSEGRGTGELFF. Supplemented by reference TRBV2 and TRBJ2-2, the full variable domain reads EPEVTQTPSHQVTQMGQEVILRCVPISNHLYFYWYRQILGQKVEFLVSFYNNEISEKSEIFDDQFSVERPDGSNFTLKIRSTKLEDSAMYFCASSEGRGTGELFFGEGSRLTVL.

This clone has only a few counts. The V and J genes are TRBV6-1 and TRBJ2-2; D unclear. V was cut by 4 bases and J by 7 bases, with 10 bases left in between. This CDR3 comprises 13 residues. Germline CDR1 reads MNHNS; CDR2 reads SASEGT. CDR3 nucleotides: TGTGCCAGCAGTGGTCCCGCCGGCGGGGAGCTGTTTTTT. Its translation is CASSGPAGGELFF.

The V call is TRBV18, the J call TRBJ2-5, with D perhaps assigned TRBD1 or TRBD2 (5 bases each). Germline V gene data show CDR1 as KGHSH and CDR2 as LQKENI. Trimming left V 6 bases short and J 1 base short, with 12 bases between. The CDR3 sequence is 14 residues long. The chain's CDR3 is CASSSTGPQETQYF. The CDR3 DNA reads as TGTGCCAGCTCGTCCACGGGGCCCCAAGAGACCCAGTACTTC.